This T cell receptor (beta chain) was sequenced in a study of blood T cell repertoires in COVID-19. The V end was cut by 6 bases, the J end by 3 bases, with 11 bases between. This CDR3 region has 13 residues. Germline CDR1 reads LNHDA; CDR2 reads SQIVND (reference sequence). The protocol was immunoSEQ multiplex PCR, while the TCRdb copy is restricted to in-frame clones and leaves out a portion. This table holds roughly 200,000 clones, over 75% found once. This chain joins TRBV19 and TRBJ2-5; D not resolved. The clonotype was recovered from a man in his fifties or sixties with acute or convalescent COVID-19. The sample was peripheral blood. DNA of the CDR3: TGTGCCAGTAGCGATCAGAAAAAAGAGACCCAGTACTTC. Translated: CASSDQKKETQYF.